The text below deals with one T cell receptor beta chain. Germline V gives CDR1 MDHEN, CDR2 SYDVKM. The CDR3 contains 13 residues. With 3 bases clipped from V and 5 bases from J, the junction kept 3 bases outside the gene matches. The record originates from a study of cytomegalovirus exposure and HLA in healthy donors. A multiplex PCR was run with 60 Vbeta primers and 13 Jbeta primers. TCRdb keeps only in-frame clones here, not all; method: immunoSEQ multiplex PCR. The sample gives fewer than 250,000 clones, roughly 87% of which show up once; about 1% is in the top ten. This TCR was recovered from a boy under 10 years old in good health and CMV-seronegative. The chain carries TRBV28 and TRBJ2-5; 7 bases match TRBD2. The sequencing sample was made of PBMCs. DNA of the CDR3: TGTGCCAGCAGTTTCGGACTAGTGGAGACCCAGTACTTC. Amino acid sequence: CASSFGLVETQYF.